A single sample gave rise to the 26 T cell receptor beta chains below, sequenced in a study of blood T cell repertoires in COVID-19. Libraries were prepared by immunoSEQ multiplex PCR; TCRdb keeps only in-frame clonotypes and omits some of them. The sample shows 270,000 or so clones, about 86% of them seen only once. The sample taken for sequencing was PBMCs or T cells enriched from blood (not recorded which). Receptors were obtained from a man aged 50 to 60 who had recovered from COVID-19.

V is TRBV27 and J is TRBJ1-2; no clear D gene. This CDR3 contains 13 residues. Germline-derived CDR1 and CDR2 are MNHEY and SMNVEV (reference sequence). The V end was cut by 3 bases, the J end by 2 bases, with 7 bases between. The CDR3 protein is CASSFGRNYGYTF. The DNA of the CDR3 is TGTGCCAGCAGTTTTGGGAGAAACTATGGCTACACCTTC.

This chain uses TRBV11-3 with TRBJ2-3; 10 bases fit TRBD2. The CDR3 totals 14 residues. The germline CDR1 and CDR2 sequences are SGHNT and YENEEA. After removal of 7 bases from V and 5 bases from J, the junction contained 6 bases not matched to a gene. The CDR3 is CASKGTSVGDTQYF. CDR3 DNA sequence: TGTGCCAGCAAAGGGACTAGCGTCGGAGATACGCAGTATTTT.

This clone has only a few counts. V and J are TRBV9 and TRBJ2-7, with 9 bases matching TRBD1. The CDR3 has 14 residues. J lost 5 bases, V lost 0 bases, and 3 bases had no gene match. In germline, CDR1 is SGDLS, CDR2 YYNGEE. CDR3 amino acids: CASSVGGQGNEQYF. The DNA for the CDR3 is TGTGCCAGCAGCGTAGGGGGACAGGGAAACGAGCAGTACTTC.

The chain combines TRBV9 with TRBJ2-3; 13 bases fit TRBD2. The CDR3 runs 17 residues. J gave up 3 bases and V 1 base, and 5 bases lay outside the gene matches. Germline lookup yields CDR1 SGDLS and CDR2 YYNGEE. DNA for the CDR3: TGTGCCAGCAGCGTACGGACTAGCGGGAGTTTGACAGATACGCAGTATTTT. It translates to CASSVRTSGSLTDTQYF.

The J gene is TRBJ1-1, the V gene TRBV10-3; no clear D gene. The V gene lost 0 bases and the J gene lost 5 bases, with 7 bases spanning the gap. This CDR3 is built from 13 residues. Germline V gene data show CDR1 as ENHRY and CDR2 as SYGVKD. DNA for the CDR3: TGTGCCATCAGTGAGTCGGTGAGGACTGAAGCTTTCTTT. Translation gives CAISESVRTEAFF.

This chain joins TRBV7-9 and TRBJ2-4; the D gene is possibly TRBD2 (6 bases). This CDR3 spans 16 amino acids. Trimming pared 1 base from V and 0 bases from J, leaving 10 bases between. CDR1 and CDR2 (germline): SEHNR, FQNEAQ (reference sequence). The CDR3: CASSLEAGLAKNIQYF. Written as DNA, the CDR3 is TGTGCCAGCAGCTTAGAGGCGGGGCTAGCCAAAAACATTCAGTACTTC.

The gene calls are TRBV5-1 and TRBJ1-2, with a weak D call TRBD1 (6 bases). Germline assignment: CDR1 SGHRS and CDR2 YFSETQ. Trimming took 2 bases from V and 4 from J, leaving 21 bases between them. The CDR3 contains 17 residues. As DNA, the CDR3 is TGCGCCAGCAGCTTCCGGACAGACTACCGTCTCGGCTATGGCTACACCTTC. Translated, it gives CASSFRTDYRLGYGYTF.

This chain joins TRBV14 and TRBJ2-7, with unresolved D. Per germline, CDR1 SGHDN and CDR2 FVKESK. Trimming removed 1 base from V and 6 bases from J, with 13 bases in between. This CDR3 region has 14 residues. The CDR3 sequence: CASSQVPGFGEQYF. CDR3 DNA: TGTGCCAGCAGCCAAGTGCCCGGTTTCGGCGAGCAGTACTTC.

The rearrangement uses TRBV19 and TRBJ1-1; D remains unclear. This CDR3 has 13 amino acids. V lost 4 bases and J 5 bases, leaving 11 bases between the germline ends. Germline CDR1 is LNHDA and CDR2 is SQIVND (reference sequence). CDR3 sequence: CASSNSRLTEAFF. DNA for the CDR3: TGTGCCAGTAGTAATTCTCGACTGACTGAAGCTTTCTTT.

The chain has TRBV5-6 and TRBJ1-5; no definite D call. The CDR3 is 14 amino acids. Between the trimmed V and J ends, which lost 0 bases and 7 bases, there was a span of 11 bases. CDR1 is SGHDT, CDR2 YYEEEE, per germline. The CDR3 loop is CASSLGQVVQPQHF. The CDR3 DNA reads TGTGCCAGCAGCTTGGGTCAGGTTGTACAGCCCCAGCATTTT.

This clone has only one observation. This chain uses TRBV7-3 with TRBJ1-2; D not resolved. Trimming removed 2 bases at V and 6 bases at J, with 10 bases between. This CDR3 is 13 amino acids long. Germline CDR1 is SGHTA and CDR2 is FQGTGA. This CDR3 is CASSLDARDGYTF. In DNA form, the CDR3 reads TGTGCCAGCAGCTTAGACGCACGGGATGGCTACACCTTC.

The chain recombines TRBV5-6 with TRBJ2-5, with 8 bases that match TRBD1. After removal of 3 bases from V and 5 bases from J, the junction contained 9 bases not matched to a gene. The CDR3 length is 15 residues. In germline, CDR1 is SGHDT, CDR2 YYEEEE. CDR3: CASSSRTGKGETQYF. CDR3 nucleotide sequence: TGTGCCAGCAGCTCCCGGACAGGGAAGGGGGAGACCCAGTACTTC. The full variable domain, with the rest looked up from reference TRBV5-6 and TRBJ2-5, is DAGVTQSPTHLIKTRGQQVTLRCSPKSGHDTVSWYQQALGQGPQFIFQYYEEEERQRGNFPDRFSGHQFPNYSSELNVNALLLGDSALYLCASSSRTGKGETQYFGPGTRLLVL.

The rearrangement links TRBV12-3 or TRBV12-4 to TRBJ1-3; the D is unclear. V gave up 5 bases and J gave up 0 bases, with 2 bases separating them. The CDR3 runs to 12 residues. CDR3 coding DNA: TGTGCCAGCAGTCTCTCTGGAAACACCATATATTTT. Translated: CASSLSGNTIYF.

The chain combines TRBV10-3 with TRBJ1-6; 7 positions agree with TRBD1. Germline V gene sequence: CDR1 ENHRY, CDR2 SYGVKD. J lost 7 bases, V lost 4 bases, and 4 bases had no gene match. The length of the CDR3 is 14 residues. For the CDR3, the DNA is TGTGCCATCAGTGGACAGGGATCCAATTCACCCCTCCACTTT. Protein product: CAISGQGSNSPLHF.

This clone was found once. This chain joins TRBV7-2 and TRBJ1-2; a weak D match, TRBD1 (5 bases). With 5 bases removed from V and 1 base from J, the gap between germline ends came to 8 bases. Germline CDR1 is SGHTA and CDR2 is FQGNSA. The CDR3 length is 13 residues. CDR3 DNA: TGTGCCAGCAGCCCAGACAGTAACTATGGCTACACCTTC. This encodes CASSPDSNYGYTF. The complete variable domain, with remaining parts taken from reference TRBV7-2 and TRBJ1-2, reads GAGVSQSPSNKVTEKGKDVELRCDPISGHTALYWYRQSLGQGLEFLIYFQGNSAPDKSGLPSDRFSAERTGGSVSTLTIQRTQQEDSAVYLCASSPDSNYGYTFGSGTRLTVV.

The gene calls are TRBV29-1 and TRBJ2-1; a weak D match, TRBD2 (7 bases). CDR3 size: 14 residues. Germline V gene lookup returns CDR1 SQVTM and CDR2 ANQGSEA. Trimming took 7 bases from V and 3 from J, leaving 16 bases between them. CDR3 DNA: TGCAGCGCCCGGAGGGGGGGGTTCTACAATGAGCAGTTCTTC. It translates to CSARRGGFYNEQFF.

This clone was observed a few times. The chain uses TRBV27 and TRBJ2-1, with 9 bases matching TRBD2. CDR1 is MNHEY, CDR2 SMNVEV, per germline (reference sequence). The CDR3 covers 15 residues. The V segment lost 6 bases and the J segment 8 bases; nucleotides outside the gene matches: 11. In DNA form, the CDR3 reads TGTGCCAGCAGCTGGGCGGGGGGGATAGTCTATGAGCAGTTCTTC. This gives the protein CASSWAGGIVYEQFF.

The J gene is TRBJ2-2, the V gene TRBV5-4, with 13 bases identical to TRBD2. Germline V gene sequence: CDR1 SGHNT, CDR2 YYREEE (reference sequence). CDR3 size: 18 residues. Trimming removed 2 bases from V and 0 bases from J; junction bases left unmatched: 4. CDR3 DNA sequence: TGTGCCAGCAGCTTTGGACTAGCGGGAGTTTCGAACACCGGGGAGCTGTTTTTT. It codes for CASSFGLAGVSNTGELFF. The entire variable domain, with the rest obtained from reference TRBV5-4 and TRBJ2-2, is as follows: ETGVTQSPTHLIKTRGQQVTLRCSSQSGHNTVSWYQQALGQGPQFIFQYYREEENGRGNFPPRFSGLQFPNYSSELNVNALELDDSALYLCASSFGLAGVSNTGELFFGEGSRLTVL.

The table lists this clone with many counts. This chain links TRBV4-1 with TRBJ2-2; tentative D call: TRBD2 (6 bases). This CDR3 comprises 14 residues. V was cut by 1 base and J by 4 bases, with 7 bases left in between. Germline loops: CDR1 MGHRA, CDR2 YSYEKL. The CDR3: CASSQGGGTGELFF. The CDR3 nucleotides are TGCGCCAGCAGCCAAGGGGGAGGCACCGGGGAGCTGTTTTTT.

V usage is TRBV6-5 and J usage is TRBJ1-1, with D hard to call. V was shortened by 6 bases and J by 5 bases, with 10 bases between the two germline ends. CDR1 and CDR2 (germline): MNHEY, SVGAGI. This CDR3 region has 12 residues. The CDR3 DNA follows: TGTGCCAGCAGCCGGTCGTTTACTGAAGCTTTCTTT. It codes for CASSRSFTEAFF.

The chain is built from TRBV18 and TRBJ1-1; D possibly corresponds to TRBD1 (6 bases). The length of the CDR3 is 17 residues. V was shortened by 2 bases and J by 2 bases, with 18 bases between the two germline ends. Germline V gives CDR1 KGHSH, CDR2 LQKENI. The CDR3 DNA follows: TGTGCCAGCTCACCAGGGACACGAATACCCCTAAACACTGAAGCTTTCTTT. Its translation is CASSPGTRIPLNTEAFF.

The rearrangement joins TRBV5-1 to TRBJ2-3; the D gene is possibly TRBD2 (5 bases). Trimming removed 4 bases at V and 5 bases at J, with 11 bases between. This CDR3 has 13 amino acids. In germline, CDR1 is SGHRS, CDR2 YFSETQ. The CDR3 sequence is CASSTAGGDTQYF. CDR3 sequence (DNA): TGCGCCAGCAGCACCGCGGGTGGAGATACGCAGTATTTT.

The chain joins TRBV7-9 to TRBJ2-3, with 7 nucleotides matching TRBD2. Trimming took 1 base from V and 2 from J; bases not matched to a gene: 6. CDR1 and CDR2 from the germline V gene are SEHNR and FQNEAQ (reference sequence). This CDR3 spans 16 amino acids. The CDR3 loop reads CASSLGGTTFTDTQYF. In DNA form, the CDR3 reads TGTGCCAGCAGCTTAGGGGGGACTACCTTCACAGATACGCAGTATTTT.

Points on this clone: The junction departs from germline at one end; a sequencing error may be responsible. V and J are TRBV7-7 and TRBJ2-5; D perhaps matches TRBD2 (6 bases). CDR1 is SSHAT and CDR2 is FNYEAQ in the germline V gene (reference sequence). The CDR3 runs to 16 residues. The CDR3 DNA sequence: TGTGCTAGCAGCCCAGTCGGCCGGGGGTTCCAAGAGACCCAGTACTTC. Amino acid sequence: CASSPVGRGFQETQYF.

The CDR3 here is CASSGDRGSPLHF. The CDR3 DNA is TGTGCCAGCAGCGGGGACAGGGGTTCACCCCTCCACTTT. The chain links TRBV5-4 to TRBJ1-6; 10 bases are shared with TRBD1. CDR3 length: 13 residues. The J segment lost 9 bases and the V segment lost 4 bases, leaving 1 base of the junction unmatched. Germline loops: CDR1 SGHNT, CDR2 YYREEE (reference sequence).

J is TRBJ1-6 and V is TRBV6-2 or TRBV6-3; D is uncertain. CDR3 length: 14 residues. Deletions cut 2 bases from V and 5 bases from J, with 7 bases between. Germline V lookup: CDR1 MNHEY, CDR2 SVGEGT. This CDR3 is CASSYGQNNSPLHF. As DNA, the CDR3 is TGTGCCAGCAGTTACGGGCAGAATAATTCACCCCTCCACTTT.